This T cell receptor (beta chain) was sequenced for a study of T cell responses to AZD1222 COVID-19 vaccine. Between the trimmed V and J ends, which lost 4 bases and 4 bases, there was a span of 18 bases. The CDR3 extends over 15 amino acids. CDR1 and CDR2 (germline): SGHNT, YYREEE (reference sequence). The repertoire was sequenced with immunoSEQ multiplex PCR; TCRdb's copy has only in-frame clones and lacks some. The top ten hold 1.5% to 2% of the sample, which has some 120,000 clones, approximately 85% seen once. This receptor was obtained from an adult in good health. The genes are TRBV5-4 and TRBJ2-7, with D perhaps assigned TRBD1 or TRBD2 (6 bases each). The specimen was peripheral blood, collected on day 0 of AZD1222 vaccination. This chain's CDR3 is CASSRSGANGYEQYF. The DNA for the CDR3 is TGTGCCAGCAGCCGCTCGGGGGCTAACGGTTACGAGCAGTACTTC.